This T cell receptor (beta chain) was sequenced for a study of OX40 agonist ivuxolimab in advanced cancers. Background on the whole study: Ivuxolimab was a fully human IgG2 agonistic monoclonal antibody targeting the costimulatory receptor OX40 (CD134). Intravenous ivuxolimab was administered to patients every 2 weeks at six dose levels: 0.01, 0.1, 0.3, 1.5, 3 and 10 mg/kg. Of the 50 or so patients in dose escalation, around 19 had hepatocellular carcinoma, approximately 15 had melanoma, 9 had renal cell carcinoma and 9 had head and neck cancer. Peripheral TCRbeta sequencing aimed to test whether ivuxolimab altered TCR sequence diversity and caused clonal T-cell expansion. A male proportion of nearly 85% and a mean age of 60 years, ranging from about 23 to 90, were recorded for the dose-escalation cohort. Prior anti-PD-1, anti-PD-L1 or anti-CTLA-4 therapy was permitted, and checkpoint inhibitors had been received by more than 35% of dose-escalation patients. The paper covers the monotherapy dose-escalation part of the phase I ivuxolimab trial, which included N of about 50 patients. Partial responses occurred in three dose-escalation patients: two with cutaneous melanoma and one with hepatocellular carcinoma. What the authors observed across the whole study: In the 0.1-3.0 mg/kg groups, partial responders had among the lowest normalized peripheral clonal expansion, particularly in CD8+ T cells. Low levels of normalized T-cell clonal expansion were also seen in some nonresponding patients. At doses of 0.1 to 3.0 mg/kg, clonal expansion of both CD4+ and CD8+ blood T cells was observed from baseline to week 6. The antigen specificity of the clonally expanded peripheral T cells was not determined. After ivuxolimab, CD8+ T cells had more expanded clones than CD4+ T cells on average.

To sequence the TCRbeta CDR3 region, genomic DNA was isolated from the sorted cells. TCRbeta CDR3 regions were sequenced using the immunoSEQ Assay. Imported from immuneACCESS, the table was reduced by TCRdb to in-frame sequences with V and J called. These copies leave out some clones; in studies compared against another copy, an unresolved V gene accounts for under half, and the cause of the remainder is not known. This sample has roughly 16,000 clones in its table, and about 81% of those were observed once. The top ten clonotypes cover more than 35% of the sample. After removal of 5 bases from V and 2 bases from J, the junction retains 7 bases not matched to a gene. Per the germline V gene (reference sequence), LNHDA is the CDR1 and SQIVND is the CDR2. The CDR3 contains 15 residues, cysteine and phenylalanine counted. Solely the CDR3 DNA is kept, with 45 bases framed from the first base. The trial excluded patients who had a history of autoimmune disease or were on systemic immunosuppression. In every dose cohort, peripheral blood was drawn for TCR sequencing at baseline, cycle 4 day 1, and cycle 7 day 1. The samples were taken from a phase I, first-in-human, multicenter, open-label dose-escalation trial of ivuxolimab. Adults with locally advanced or metastatic melanoma, renal cell, hepatocellular, or head and neck squamous cell carcinoma were enrolled in the trial. Before TCR sequencing, CD4+ T cells and CD8+ T cells were sorted from peripheral blood as separate populations.

This clone is medium-sized (0.01 to 0.1%) in terms of sample share. This clone's antigen is unknown. No much larger clone exists at a distance of one base, and base qualities are not known. The chain was built from TRBV19 and TRBJ2-7, and 9 junction bases match TRBD2. The sample was CD4+ or CD8+ T cells sorted from blood, taken in a trial of the OX40 agonist ivuxolimab. The sequence was collected from an adult with an advanced solid tumor such as melanoma, head and neck, liver or kidney cancer. DNA sequence: TGTGCCAGTAGTTTGACTAGCGGAGAAGCCTACGAGCAGTACTTC. It translates to CASSLTSGEAYEQYF.